One and the same sample provided the 10 T cell receptor beta chains below, sequenced in a study of cytomegalovirus exposure and HLA in healthy donors. Vbeta (60) and Jbeta (13) primers were used in the PCR. Sequencing was performed with immunoSEQ multiplex PCR; in TCRdb, only in-frame clones are kept and a portion is missing. The sample has over 100,000 clones; 60% to 80% are singletons. Material for sequencing was PBMCs. The receptors were sampled from a human donor in good health.

The rearrangement joins TRBV11-2 to TRBJ2-3, with 8 bases matching TRBD2. The germline CDR1 and CDR2 sequences are SGHAT and FQNNGV. The CDR3 has 16 amino acids. The junction had 6 bases not matched to a gene; V was cut back by 2 bases and J by 2 bases. Here the CDR3 reads CASSLFGGGPTDTQYF. For the CDR3, the DNA is TGTGCCAGCAGCTTATTCGGCGGGGGGCCCACAGATACGCAGTATTTT.

J is TRBJ2-5 and V is TRBV7-9, with D possibly matching TRBD1 (6 bases). Deletions cut 5 bases from V and 3 bases from J, with 13 bases between. The CDR3 consists of 14 residues. CDR1 is SEHNR and CDR2 is FQNEAQ in the germline V gene (reference sequence). Here the CDR3 DNA reads TGTGCCAGCAGCCGGAACAGGGACGAAGAGACCCAGTACTTC. Amino acid sequence: CASSRNRDEETQYF.

This clone has a handful of counts. The chain is built from TRBV12-5 and TRBJ1-2; the match to TRBD1 covers 7 bases. This CDR3 spans 15 amino acids. V was clipped by 1 base and J by 0 bases; unmatched bases: 2. The germline V gene encodes CDR1 LGHNT and CDR2 FRNRAP. CDR3 nucleotides: TGTGCTAGTGGTTTGGGACAGGGAGCTAACTATGGCTACACCTTC. This encodes CASGLGQGANYGYTF.

In this sample, this clone turned up a few times. J is TRBJ2-5 and V is TRBV5-1, with D perhaps matching TRBD2 (5 bases). Trimming removed 0 bases at V and 6 bases at J, with 15 bases between. Germline V CDR1 and CDR2: SGHRS, YFSETQ. This CDR3 is 15 amino acids long. The CDR3 DNA follows: TGCGCCAGCAGCTTGGCCGAGACTACCGTGAAGACCCAGTACTTC. Its protein product is CASSLAETTVKTQYF. Full variable domain (rest looked up from reference TRBV5-1 and TRBJ2-5): KAGVTQTPRYLIKTRGQQVTLSCSPISGHRSVSWYQQTPGQGLQFLFEYFSETQRNKGNFPGRFSGRQFSNSRSEMNVSTLELGDSALYLCASSLAETTVKTQYFGPGTRLLVL.

The J gene is TRBJ1-1, the V gene TRBV5-1; unclear D gene. CDR1 is SGHRS and CDR2 is YFSETQ in the germline V gene. Trimming took 4 bases from V and 0 from J, leaving 13 bases between them. The CDR3 loop spans 15 amino acids. CDR3 bases: TGCGCCAGCAGCCCCTCAGCGTCCATGAACACTGAAGCTTTCTTT. Residues: CASSPSASMNTEAFF.

In its sample, this clone was seen a few times. The chain combines TRBV2 with TRBJ1-5; weak D call: TRBD1 (5 bases). The V and J ends lost 5 bases and 2 bases respectively, with 16 bases between them. CDR1 is SNHLY and CDR2 is FYNNEI in the germline V gene. The CDR3 extends over 16 amino acids. The DNA for the CDR3 is TGTGCCAGCAGTCCCGGAGGGAACAGGCGCAATCAGCCCCAGCATTTT. It specifies CASSPGGNRRNQPQHF.

This chain uses TRBV11-1 with TRBJ2-3; 7 bases map to TRBD1. The CDR3 consists of 17 residues. V dropped 2 bases and J dropped 3; count of bases not matched to a gene: 11. Germline CDR1 reads SGHAT; CDR2 reads FQDESV (reference sequence). This CDR3 is CASSLYIDRAGTDTQYF. DNA for the CDR3: TGTGCCAGCAGCTTATACATAGACAGGGCAGGAACAGATACGCAGTATTTT.

This clone was counted only a few times. The V call is TRBV19, the J call TRBJ2-6, with 7 positions matching TRBD1. Per the germline V gene, CDR1 is LNHDA and CDR2 is SQIVND (reference sequence). J lost 4 bases, V lost 9 bases, and 6 bases had no gene match. The CDR3 contains 14 residues. The CDR3 protein is CASKGASGANVLTF. The CDR3 DNA sequence: TGTGCCAGCAAGGGGGCATCAGGGGCCAACGTCCTGACTTTC.

This clone was found once. The genes are TRBV5-4 and TRBJ2-3; 10 bases fit TRBD2. With 4 bases clipped from V and 0 bases from J, the junction kept 11 bases outside the gene matches. This CDR3 comprises 18 residues. Germline-derived CDR1 and CDR2 are SGHNT and YYREEE (reference sequence). CDR3 coding DNA: TGTGCCAGCAGCCGCCGTAGCGGGGGGACCATTAGCACAGATACGCAGTATTTT. Encoded protein: CASSRRSGGTISTDTQYF.

The chain uses TRBV7-2 and TRBJ2-3; D may be TRBD1 (5 bases). The germline V and J ends were trimmed by 3 bases and 4 bases, with 8 bases remaining between them. From germline, CDR1 is SGHTA and CDR2 FQGNSA. This CDR3 has 13 residues. DNA for the CDR3: TGTGCCAGCAGCTTGGGGCAGGCAGATACGCAGTATTTT. Translated: CASSLGQADTQYF.